Listed below are T cell receptor beta chains from one sample, sequenced in a study of cytomegalovirus exposure and HLA in healthy donors. Method: immunoSEQ multiplex PCR; TCRdb's copy keeps in-frame clones and lacks some. The data hold 200,000 or so clones, with roughly 87% observed a single time. Sequencing was carried out using PBMCs. These receptors all stem from a woman aged 18 to 35 in good health and CMV-seropositive. Both conserved end residues are part of each CDR3. The D gene is left open where the match is weak. A row's size may be missing; if present it is once, few, many or a size class.

d_gene: TRBD1
j_gene: TRBJ1-2
abundance: .
v_gene: TRBV7-9
CDR3nt: TGTGCCAGCAGGTGGACAGGCTATGGCTACACCTTC
CDR3aa: CASRWTGYGYTF

d_gene: .
j_gene: TRBJ2-1
abundance: .
v_gene: TRBV6-5
CDR3nt: TGTGCCAGCAGTTCCATGGAGGGAGGCCACAATGAGCAGTTCTTC
CDR3aa: CASSSMEGGHNEQFF

d_gene: TRBD1
j_gene: TRBJ1-2
abundance: .
v_gene: TRBV5-4
CDR3nt: TGTGCCAGCAGCCTCTACTGGGACAGGGGCGTCAATGGCTACACCTTC
CDR3aa: CASSLYWDRGVNGYTF

d_gene: .
j_gene: TRBJ1-5
abundance: .
v_gene: TRBV6-5
CDR3nt: TGTGCCAGCAGTTACGGAGGAGGGAGCAATCAGCCCCAGCATTTT
CDR3aa: CASSYGGGSNQPQHF

d_gene: TRBD1
j_gene: TRBJ2-7
abundance: .
v_gene: TRBV5-1
CDR3nt: TGCGCCAGCAGCTCGCGCTCTCCGGGACAGGGGTCCTACGAGCAGTACTTC
CDR3aa: CASSSRSPGQGSYEQYF

d_gene: .
j_gene: TRBJ2-3
abundance: .
v_gene: TRBV19
CDR3nt: TGTGCCAGTAGTCACGACAGGGATACGCAGTATTTT
CDR3aa: CASSHDRDTQYF

d_gene: .
j_gene: TRBJ1-4
abundance: once
v_gene: TRBV6-5
CDR3nt: TGTGCCAGCAGTACGGGGGGGGCTAATGAAAAACTGTTTTTT
CDR3aa: CASSTGGANEKLFF

d_gene: TRBD2
j_gene: TRBJ2-7
abundance: .
v_gene: TRBV11-1
CDR3nt: TGTGCCAGCGGGCGAGCGGGAGTTTCCCCGTCAGTCGAGCAGTACTTC
CDR3aa: CASGRAGVSPSVEQYF

d_gene: .
j_gene: TRBJ1-1
abundance: .
v_gene: TRBV5-6
CDR3nt: TGTGCCAGCAGCGCTCGGGGGACTGAAGCTTTCTTT
CDR3aa: CASSARGTEAFF

d_gene: TRBD1
j_gene: TRBJ2-7
abundance: .
v_gene: TRBV6-4
CDR3nt: TGTGCCAGCAGTGACGCGGCGGGGACAGGGACGCCCTACGAGCAGTACTTC
CDR3aa: CASSDAAGTGTPYEQYF

d_gene: .
j_gene: TRBJ2-7
abundance: .
v_gene: TRBV19
CDR3nt: TGTGCCAGTACTCACGGTTACGAGCAGTACTTC
CDR3aa: CASTHGYEQYF

d_gene: .
j_gene: TRBJ1-1
abundance: .
v_gene: TRBV10-3
CDR3nt: TGTGCCATCAGTGAGGATGCGGGTGAGGCTTTCTTT
CDR3aa: CAISEDAGEAFF

d_gene: .
j_gene: TRBJ1-2
abundance: .
v_gene: TRBV5-5
CDR3nt: TGTGCCAGCAGCTTGGCGGTGCTGCTTTATGGCTACACCTTC
CDR3aa: CASSLAVLLYGYTF

d_gene: TRBD1
j_gene: TRBJ2-1
abundance: .
v_gene: TRBV2
CDR3nt: TGTGCCAGTAGGGACAGGGGAGGGGATGAGCAGTTCTTC
CDR3aa: CASRDRGGDEQFF

d_gene: .
j_gene: TRBJ1-5
abundance: .
v_gene: TRBV19
CDR3nt: TGTGCCAGTAGTCGGACACTCCAGAAGGGGCCCCAGCATTTT
CDR3aa: CASSRTLQKGPQHF

d_gene: TRBD1
j_gene: TRBJ1-5
abundance: .
v_gene: TRBV5-6
CDR3nt: TGTGCCAGCAGCTTAGATGGGACAGGTCCCAGCTACCAGCATTTT
CDR3aa: CASSLDGTGPSYQHF

d_gene: .
j_gene: TRBJ1-3
abundance: .
v_gene: TRBV6-5
CDR3nt: TGTGCCAGCAGTGGTGTCGGGGGGTCTGGAAACACCATATATTTT
CDR3aa: CASSGVGGSGNTIYF

d_gene: TRBD2
j_gene: TRBJ2-7
abundance: once
v_gene: TRBV6-4
CDR3nt: TGTGCCAGCAGTGAGATAGCGGGATCCTACGAGCAGTACTTC
CDR3aa: CASSEIAGSYEQYF

d_gene: .
j_gene: TRBJ1-2
abundance: .
v_gene: TRBV5-1
CDR3nt: TGCGCCAGCAGCTTTGGGTTAGGGGAAGTCAACTATGGCTACACCTTC
CDR3aa: CASSFGLGEVNYGYTF

d_gene: .
j_gene: TRBJ2-2
abundance: .
v_gene: TRBV7-2
CDR3nt: TGTGCCAGCAGCACAAGGGACACCAGGAACACCGGGGAGCTGTTTTTT
CDR3aa: CASSTRDTRNTGELFF

d_gene: .
j_gene: TRBJ2-7
abundance: few
v_gene: TRBV18
CDR3nt: TGTGCCAGCTCACTCGGACTGACTTACGAGCAGTACTTC
CDR3aa: CASSLGLTYEQYF

d_gene: TRBD2
j_gene: TRBJ2-7
abundance: .
v_gene: TRBV7-2
CDR3nt: TGTGCCAGCAGCCCTTGGGGGGGGTACGAGCAGTACTTC
CDR3aa: CASSPWGGYEQYF

d_gene: .
j_gene: TRBJ1-5
abundance: once
v_gene: TRBV10-3
CDR3nt: TGTGCCATCAGTGCGTCCACCGGGACTCCTCTGCATTTT
CDR3aa: CAISASTGTPLHF

d_gene: TRBD2
j_gene: TRBJ2-7
abundance: .
v_gene: TRBV28
CDR3nt: TGTGCCAGCACCCCCGTTAGCGGGAATAACGAGCAGTACTTC
CDR3aa: CASTPVSGNNEQYF

d_gene: TRBD1
j_gene: TRBJ2-7
abundance: .
v_gene: TRBV7-6
CDR3nt: TGTGCCAGCAGCTTAGTTCAGGGACAGGGGGCCGACGAGCAGTACTTC
CDR3aa: CASSLVQGQGADEQYF

d_gene: .
j_gene: TRBJ2-7
abundance: few
v_gene: TRBV2
CDR3nt: TGTGCCAGCAGGACACAGGTTAACTCCTACGAGCAGTACTTC
CDR3aa: CASRTQVNSYEQYF

d_gene: TRBD2
j_gene: TRBJ2-1
abundance: .
v_gene: TRBV5-5
CDR3nt: TGTGCCAGCAGTGGACTAGCGGGAGATGAGCAGTTCTTC
CDR3aa: CASSGLAGDEQFF

d_gene: .
j_gene: TRBJ2-3
abundance: .
v_gene: TRBV7-6
CDR3nt: TGTGCCAGCAGCCCCTCCGCGGGACGCACAGATACGCAGTATTTT
CDR3aa: CASSPSAGRTDTQYF

d_gene: .
j_gene: TRBJ1-5
abundance: .
v_gene: TRBV9
CDR3nt: TGTGCCAGCAGCTCAGGTGATAGCAATCAGCCCCAGCATTTT
CDR3aa: CASSSGDSNQPQHF

d_gene: .
j_gene: TRBJ2-2
abundance: .
v_gene: TRBV5-4
CDR3nt: TGTGCCAGCAGCTTGGCCCACGGTACCGGGGAGCTGTTTTTT
CDR3aa: CASSLAHGTGELFF

d_gene: TRBD2
j_gene: TRBJ2-4
abundance: .
v_gene: TRBV27
CDR3nt: TGTGCCAGCACCTCTGTAGCGGGAGCTATAGCCAAAAACATTCAGTACTTC
CDR3aa: CASTSVAGAIAKNIQYF

d_gene: .
j_gene: TRBJ2-1
abundance: .
v_gene: TRBV5-1
CDR3nt: TGCGCCAGCAGCTTGGGAGAGAGCTCCTACAATGAGCAGTTCTTC
CDR3aa: CASSLGESSYNEQFF

d_gene: .
j_gene: TRBJ1-1
abundance: .
v_gene: TRBV28
CDR3nt: TGTGCCAGCAGTCCCCAGGGTGTAATAAACACTGAAGCTTTCTTT
CDR3aa: CASSPQGVINTEAFF

d_gene: .
j_gene: TRBJ1-1
abundance: .
v_gene: TRBV14
CDR3nt: TGTGCCAGCAGCCAAGGGCTCCCGTCGAACACTGAAGCTTTCTTT
CDR3aa: CASSQGLPSNTEAFF

d_gene: .
j_gene: TRBJ2-7
abundance: .
v_gene: TRBV18
CDR3nt: TGTGCCAGCTCAGCAGGTACCCACTCAGGGGAGCAGTACTTC
CDR3aa: CASSAGTHSGEQYF

d_gene: .
j_gene: TRBJ2-7
abundance: .
v_gene: TRBV11-2
CDR3nt: TGTGCCAGCAGCATAAGGGGTATGTCCTACGAGCAGTACTTC
CDR3aa: CASSIRGMSYEQYF

d_gene: TRBD2
j_gene: TRBJ2-3
abundance: .
v_gene: TRBV6-5
CDR3nt: TGTGCCAGCAGTTATTTCGCGGGAGGAGGAGATACGCAGTATTTT
CDR3aa: CASSYFAGGGDTQYF

d_gene: TRBD1
j_gene: TRBJ1-1
abundance: .
v_gene: TRBV12-5
CDR3nt: TGTGCTAGTGGTTTGGGGGGACAGGGGGACACTGAAGCTTTCTTT
CDR3aa: CASGLGGQGDTEAFF

d_gene: .
j_gene: TRBJ2-7
abundance: .
v_gene: TRBV11-2
CDR3nt: TGTGCCAGCAGACAGGGATACGAGCAGTACTTC
CDR3aa: CASRQGYEQYF

d_gene: .
j_gene: TRBJ2-1
abundance: .
v_gene: TRBV29-1
CDR3nt: TGCAGCGCTGAAGAGGGACAGGTCGGCGGGAGCTCCTACAATGAGCAGTTCTTC
CDR3aa: CSAEEGQVGGSSYNEQFF

d_gene: .
j_gene: TRBJ1-5
abundance: .
v_gene: TRBV27
CDR3nt: TGTGCCAGCAGTTCAAACAACAATCAGCCCCAGCATTTT
CDR3aa: CASSSNNNQPQHF

d_gene: .
j_gene: TRBJ2-3
abundance: .
v_gene: TRBV6-4
CDR3nt: TGTGCCAGCAGTGAACGGGGGGCGGGAGATACGCAGTATTTT
CDR3aa: CASSERGAGDTQYF

d_gene: .
j_gene: TRBJ2-7
abundance: .
v_gene: TRBV5-5
CDR3nt: TGTGCCAGCAGCTTGGAGGACTCTGCCTACGAGCAGTACTTC
CDR3aa: CASSLEDSAYEQYF

d_gene: TRBD1
j_gene: TRBJ1-5
abundance: once
v_gene: TRBV5-3
CDR3nt: TGTGCCAGAAGCCCCCCATGTAAGGCAGGGGGTAAGGAGAGCAATCAGCCCCAGCATTTT
CDR3aa: CARSPPCKAGGKESNQPQHF

d_gene: .
j_gene: TRBJ1-2
abundance: .
v_gene: TRBV28
CDR3nt: TGTGCCAGCAGATCCGGACAGTTTAACTATGGCTACACCTTC
CDR3aa: CASRSGQFNYGYTF

d_gene: .
j_gene: TRBJ2-2
abundance: .
v_gene: TRBV27
CDR3nt: TGTGCCAGCAGTTTAGTGGGGGCGAGGCACGGCGGGGAGCTGTTTTTT
CDR3aa: CASSLVGARHGGELFF

d_gene: .
j_gene: TRBJ2-7
abundance: .
v_gene: TRBV27
CDR3nt: TGTGCCAGCAGTTTATCGGACTTCTACGAGCAGTACTTC
CDR3aa: CASSLSDFYEQYF

d_gene: TRBD2
j_gene: TRBJ2-2
abundance: .
v_gene: TRBV5-1
CDR3nt: TGCGCCAGCAGCTGGACTAGCGGGAGAATCGGGGACACCGGGGAGCTGTTTTTT
CDR3aa: CASSWTSGRIGDTGELFF

d_gene: .
j_gene: TRBJ2-1
abundance: .
v_gene: TRBV27
CDR3nt: TGTGCCAGCAGTTTATCGTTTCAGGGCCCGAATGAGCAGTTCTTC
CDR3aa: CASSLSFQGPNEQFF